This T cell receptor beta chain was captured in a study of CD8 T cells in Susac syndrome. This CDR3 spans 14 amino acids. CDR1 is SGHAT and CDR2 is FQNNGV in the germline V gene. Between the trimmed V and J ends, which lost 5 bases and 0 bases, there was a span of 7 bases. After extraction with the RNeasy kit, about 0.5 to 1 ug of the RNA was reverse transcribed using random hexamers. Multiplex immunoSEQ PCR targeted 54 Vbeta and 13 Jbeta TCR beta segments. A single record per CDR3 protein comes from TCRdb applying MiXCR to the immunoSEQ multiplex PCR reads. This table has 300,000 or so distinct CDR3 sequences, 92% appearing once. In contrast to the negatively isolated CD8+ and CD4+ T cells, TEMRA cells were FACS-enriched.

The V call is TRBV11-2, the J call TRBJ1-4; weak D call: TRBD1 (5 bases). Source material: CD4+ T cells from PBMCs. This sequence was found in a human donor with multiple sclerosis. CDR3 sequence (DNA): TGTGCCAGCAGCCGGGGCTCAACTAATGAAAAACTGTTTTTT. Translation: CASSRGSTNEKLFF. The full variable domain, its missing parts supplied by reference TRBV11-2 and TRBJ1-4, is EAGVAQSPRYKIIEKRQSVAFWCNPISGHATLYWYQQILGQGPKLLIQFQNNGVVDDSQLPKDRFSAERLKGVDSTLKIQPAKLEDSAVYLCASSRGSTNEKLFFGSGTQLSVL.